These 5 T cell receptor beta chains were all obtained from the same sample, sequenced in a study of blood T cell repertoires in COVID-19. Libraries were prepared by immunoSEQ multiplex PCR; TCRdb keeps only in-frame clonotypes and omits some of them. This table has 310,000 or so clones, 80% to 95% appearing once. Material for sequencing was PBMCs or T cells enriched from blood (not recorded which). These receptor sequences come from a woman in her twenties or thirties who had recovered from COVID-19.

This chain uses TRBV6-2 or TRBV6-3 with TRBJ2-3, with 7 positions matching TRBD1. CDR1 and CDR2 (germline): MNHEY, SVGEGT. The CDR3 extends over 18 amino acids. The V and J ends lost 0 bases and 2 bases, in that order; junction bases with no gene match: 11. The CDR3 protein is CASSYSPTGRTLTDTQYF. In DNA form, the CDR3 reads TGTGCCAGCAGTTACTCTCCGACAGGGAGAACCCTCACAGATACGCAGTATTTT.

The chain uses TRBV10-2 and TRBJ2-4; 9 bases agree with TRBD1. Germline V lookup: CDR1 WSHSY, CDR2 SAAADI. Losses at the gene ends were 10 bases for V and 5 bases for J; bases not matched to a gene: 12. The CDR3 loop spans 15 amino acids. This CDR3 reads CATRLGTGGENIQYF. DNA of the CDR3: TGCGCCACTCGATTGGGCACAGGGGGCGAAAACATTCAGTACTTC.

CDR3 DNA: TGTGCCAGCAGCTCCGGGACTAGCATCGATGAGCAGTTCTTC. This codes for CASSSGTSIDEQFF. This chain links TRBV7-9 with TRBJ2-1, with TRBD2 matching over 9 bases. Trimming removed 4 bases from V and 8 bases from J; junction bases left unmatched: 6. Germline CDR1 reads SEHNR; CDR2 reads FQNEAQ (reference sequence). This CDR3 spans 14 amino acids.

V is TRBV9 and J is TRBJ2-1; TRBD2 agrees at 14 bases. CDR1 and CDR2 from the germline V gene are SGDLS and YYNGEE. This CDR3 comprises 16 residues. J gave up 8 bases and V 4 bases, and 8 bases lay outside the gene matches. Written as DNA, the CDR3 is TGTGCCAGCAGCTCCACCGGGACTAGCGGGAGATATGAGCAGTTCTTC. Translated: CASSSTGTSGRYEQFF.

This clone was recorded many times. The genes are TRBV9 and TRBJ2-7, with D perhaps matching TRBD1 (6 bases). This CDR3 region has 15 residues. CDR1 and CDR2 from the germline V gene are SGDLS and YYNGEE. V gave up 0 bases and J gave up 6 bases, with 16 bases separating them. CDR3 in DNA: TGTGCCAGCAGCGTAGGGTCGACAGGAATTTCCGAGCAGTACTTC. Translating it yields CASSVGSTGISEQYF.